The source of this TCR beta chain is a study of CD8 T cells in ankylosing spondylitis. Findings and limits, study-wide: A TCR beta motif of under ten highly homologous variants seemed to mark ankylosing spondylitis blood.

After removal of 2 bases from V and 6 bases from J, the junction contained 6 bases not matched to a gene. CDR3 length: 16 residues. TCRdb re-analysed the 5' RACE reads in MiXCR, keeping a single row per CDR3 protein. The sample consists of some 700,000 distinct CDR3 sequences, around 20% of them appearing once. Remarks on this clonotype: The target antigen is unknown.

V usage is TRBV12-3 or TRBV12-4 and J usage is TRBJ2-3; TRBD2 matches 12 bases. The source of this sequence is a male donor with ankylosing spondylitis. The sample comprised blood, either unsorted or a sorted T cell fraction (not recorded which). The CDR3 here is CASSLPSGRAGDTQYF. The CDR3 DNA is TGTGCCAGCAGTTTACCTAGCGGGAGGGCTGGGGATACGCAGTATTTT.